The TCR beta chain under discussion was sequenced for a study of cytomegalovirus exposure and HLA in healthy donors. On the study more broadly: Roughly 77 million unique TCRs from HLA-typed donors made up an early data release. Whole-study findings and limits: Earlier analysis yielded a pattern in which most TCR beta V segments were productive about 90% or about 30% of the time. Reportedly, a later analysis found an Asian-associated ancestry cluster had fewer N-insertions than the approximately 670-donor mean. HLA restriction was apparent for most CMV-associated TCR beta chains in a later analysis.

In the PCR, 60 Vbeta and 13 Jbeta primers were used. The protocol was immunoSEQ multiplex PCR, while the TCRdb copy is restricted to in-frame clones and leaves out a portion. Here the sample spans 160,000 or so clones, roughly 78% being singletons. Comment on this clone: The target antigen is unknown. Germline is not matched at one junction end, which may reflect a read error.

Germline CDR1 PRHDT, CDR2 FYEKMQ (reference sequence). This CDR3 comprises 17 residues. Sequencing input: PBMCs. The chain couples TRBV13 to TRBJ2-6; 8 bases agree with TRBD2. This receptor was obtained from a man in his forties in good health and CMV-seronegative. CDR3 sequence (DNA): TGTGCCAGCAGCATTCATGGTAGCGGGGTTGGGGCCAACGGCCTGACTTTC. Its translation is CASSIHGSGVGANGLTF.